The 15 T cell receptor beta chains presented below share a single source sample, sequenced in a study of CD8+CD57+ T cells in acquired aplastic anemia. Genomic DNA served as template for TCR beta VDJ and CDR3 profiling. TCRdb used MiXCR to reprocess the reads, holding one entry per CDR3 protein. In the table there are 250,000 to 350,000 distinct CDR3 sequences, around three fifths of which are singletons. The sequencing sample was made of sorted CD4+, CD8+, or CD8+CD57+ T cells (not recorded which) from PBMCs. The receptors shown here come from a human donor with severe aplastic anemia or a healthy control (not recorded which).

V usage is TRBV12-5 and J usage is TRBJ2-1; possibly TRBD1 or TRBD2 for D (5 bases each). The CDR3 is 14 residues long. V gave up 3 bases and J gave up 1 base, with 7 bases separating them. The V gene's germline CDR1 is LGHNT and CDR2 FRNRAP. CDR3 region: CASGFEGSYNEQFF. In nucleotides, the CDR3 is TGTGCTAGTGGTTTCGAGGGGTCCTACAATGAGCAGTTCTTC.

This clonotype has at least ten counts. CDR3 nucleotide sequence: TGCGCCAGCAGCTTAAAGACTAGCGCGGCAGATACGCAGTATTTT. It codes for CASSLKTSAADTQYF. This chain links TRBV5-1 with TRBJ2-3, with 8 bases identical to TRBD2. Germline trimming cut 2 bases from V and 4 bases from J; bases unmatched to any gene: 6. CDR3 size: 15 residues. CDR1 SGHRS and CDR2 YFSETQ come from the germline V gene.

The rearrangement links TRBV14 to TRBJ2-7, with no clear D. The CDR3 is 14 residues long. Germline assignment: CDR1 SGHDN and CDR2 FVKESK. V was clipped by 4 bases and J by 6 bases, with 16 bases between them. In DNA, the CDR3 is TGTGCCAGCAGCCCAACTGGGCCTCCTCTCGAGCAGTACTTC. It is translated as CASSPTGPPLEQYF. The whole variable domain, remainder taken from reference TRBV14 and TRBJ2-7, is EAGVTQFPSHSVIEKGQTVTLRCDPISGHDNLYWYRRVMGKEIKFLLHFVKESKQDESGMPNNRFLAERTGGTYSTLKVQPAELEDSGVYFCASSPTGPPLEQYFGPGTRLTVT.

The rearrangement links TRBV9 to TRBJ1-2, with a weak D call TRBD1 (6 bases). This CDR3 contains 13 residues. The V end was cut by 5 bases, the J end by 8 bases, with 16 bases between. Germline values: CDR1 SGDLS, CDR2 YYNGEE. In DNA form, the CDR3 reads TGTGCCAGCAGGGGGTGGGGGGCGTCGGGCTACACCTTC. Amino acid sequence: CASRGWGASGYTF.

This clonotype was seen a handful of times. The V call is TRBV7-9, the J call TRBJ2-1, with 11 bases matching TRBD2. Per the germline V gene, CDR1 is SEHNR and CDR2 is FQNEAQ (reference sequence). V was clipped by 8 bases and J by 7 bases; unmatched bases: 10. The CDR3 contains 15 residues. The CDR3 is CASRLEGLADNEQFF. Here the CDR3 DNA reads TGTGCCAGCCGGCTCGAGGGACTAGCGGATAATGAGCAGTTCTTC.

This clonotype was detected only a few times. V gene TRBV6-6 combines with J gene TRBJ1-1, with D perhaps TRBD1 (5 bases). Germline CDR1 is MNHNY and CDR2 is SVGAGI (reference sequence). The CDR3 is made up of 15 amino acids. The V end lost 5 bases, the J end lost 4 bases, and 17 bases lay between the germline ends. This CDR3 reads CASSEEQAGGTEAFF. The CDR3 DNA reads TGTGCCAGCAGTGAAGAACAGGCAGGAGGCACTGAAGCTTTCTTT.

The chain carries TRBV4-3 and TRBJ1-2; D is undetermined. There are 13 residues in the CDR3. CDR1 and CDR2 (germline): LGHNA, YSLEER. Trimming stripped 2 bases from V and 3 bases from J, with 7 bases between. DNA of the CDR3: TGCGCCAGCAGCCAAATCGGGGACTATGGCTACACCTTC. Residues: CASSQIGDYGYTF.

This clonotype was picked up a small number of times. The chain recombines TRBV7-8 with TRBJ2-7; maybe TRBD2 (6 bases). Germline loops: CDR1 SGHVS, CDR2 FQNEAQ. The CDR3 runs to 14 residues. V was cut by 4 bases and J by 6 bases, with 16 bases left in between. The CDR3 nucleotides are TGTGCCAGCAGCTCTCCGCTAGCGTTGCGCGAGCAGTACTTC. Residues: CASSSPLALREQYF.

This clonotype was detected a few times. The CDR3 sequence: CASSREREQYF. In nucleotides, the CDR3 is TGTGCCAGTAGCAGGGAACGCGAGCAGTACTTC. The chain recombines TRBV19 with TRBJ2-7; a weak D match, TRBD1 (5 bases). The CDR3 extends over 11 amino acids. V dropped 6 bases and J dropped 6 bases, with 9 bases sitting between them. CDR1 is LNHDA, CDR2 SQIVND, per germline (reference sequence).

This clonotype was counted once. The J gene is TRBJ2-6, the V gene TRBV9; D uncertain. Germline V CDR1 and CDR2: SGDLS, YYNGEE. CDR3 length: 13 residues. Trimming pared 5 bases from V and 2 bases from J, leaving 5 bases between. The CDR3 bases are TGTGCCAGCAGGTCCGCTGGGGCCAACGTCCTGACTTTC. Amino acids: CASRSAGANVLTF.

The V call is TRBV2, the J call TRBJ2-7; D perhaps matches TRBD2 (5 bases). The CDR3 runs 15 residues. Germline CDR1 is SNHLY and CDR2 is FYNNEI. Trimming took off 3 bases at V and 2 bases at J, with 14 bases between the two ends. CDR3 nucleotide sequence: TGTGCCAGCAGTGATTTGGGAGCTTCAACCTACGAGCAGTACTTC. The encoded protein is CASSDLGASTYEQYF. Filled out from reference TRBV2 and TRBJ2-7, the complete variable domain reads EPEVTQTPSHQVTQMGQEVILRCVPISNHLYFYWYRQILGQKVEFLVSFYNNEISEKSEIFDDQFSVERPDGSNFTLKIRSTKLEDSAMYFCASSDLGASTYEQYFGPGTRLTVT.

J is TRBJ1-5 and V is TRBV12-5, with 7 bases identical to TRBD1. V shed 6 bases and J 6 bases; nucleotides not matched to a gene: 14. The CDR3 is made up of 16 amino acids. Germline V gives CDR1 LGHNT, CDR2 FRNRAP. As DNA, the CDR3 is TGTGCTAGTGGCCCCCCTTCGACAGGGAAGCGTCAGCCCCAGCATTTT. Protein: CASGPPSTGKRQPQHF. Full variable domain (missing parts from reference TRBV12-5 and TRBJ1-5): DARVTQTPRHKVTEMGQEVTMRCQPILGHNTVFWYRQTMMQGLELLAYFRNRAPLDDSGMPKDRFSAEMPDATLATLKIQPSEPRDSAVYFCASGPPSTGKRQPQHFGDGTRLSIL.

V and J are TRBV20-1 and TRBJ2-5; TRBD2 matches 11 bases. With 6 bases clipped from V and 5 bases from J, the junction kept 5 bases outside the gene matches. CDR1 DFQATT and CDR2 SNEGSKA come from the germline V gene (reference sequence). The CDR3 is 13 residues long. DNA for the CDR3: TGCAGTGCCCCCTTAGCGGGAGGGGAGACCCAGTACTTC. Translated: CSAPLAGGETQYF.

The chain is built from TRBV19 and TRBJ1-1; D is unresolved. V was shortened by 6 bases and J by 4 bases, with 12 bases between the two germline ends. Germline V gene data show CDR1 as LNHDA and CDR2 as SQIVND (reference sequence). The CDR3 spans 13 residues. CDR3 protein: CASSDTLFTEAFF. In DNA, the CDR3 is TGTGCCAGTAGCGACACTCTTTTCACTGAAGCTTTCTTT.

With regard to this clonotype: A junction boundary mismatches the germline segment, possibly from a read error. This chain uses TRBV5-6 with TRBJ2-5; D possibly corresponds to TRBD1 (5 bases). The CDR3 length is 13 residues. Germline V gene lookup returns CDR1 SGHDT and CDR2 YYEEEE. As DNA, the CDR3 is TGTGCTAGCAGCTCCGCAGGACAAGAGACCAAGTACTTC. It codes for CASSSAGQETKYF.